These 5 T cell receptor beta chains share one sample of origin, sequenced in a study of blood T cell repertoires in COVID-19. The data were produced by immunoSEQ multiplex PCR, yet TCRdb's version contains in-frame clones alone and is incomplete. The sample has under 95,000 clones, almost 85% seen once. Sequenced: peripheral blood. Receptors originate from a woman of 80 years or more with acute or convalescent COVID-19.

V usage is TRBV12-3 or TRBV12-4 and J usage is TRBJ2-5; TRBD1 matches at 7 bases. The V and J ends lost 5 bases and 7 bases, in that order; junction bases with no gene match: 7. CDR3 length: 13 residues. The CDR3 sequence: CASSRQGLLTQYF. DNA of the CDR3: TGTGCCAGCAGTCGACAGGGTTTACTGACCCAGTACTTC.

The rearrangement links TRBV7-2 to TRBJ2-2; the match to TRBD1 covers 8 bases. Per germline, CDR1 SGHTA and CDR2 FQGNSA. There are 15 residues in the CDR3. V was clipped by 6 bases and J by 6 bases; unmatched bases: 9. As DNA, the CDR3 is TGTGCCAGCAGGGAAGACAGGGGAACGGCCGGGGAGCTGTTTTTT. Its translation is CASREDRGTAGELFF.

V and J are TRBV19 and TRBJ2-1, with TRBD2 identical over 11 bases. With V trimmed by 7 bases and J by 2 bases, 7 bases remained unmatched. Germline V gene lookup returns CDR1 LNHDA and CDR2 SQIVND (reference sequence). This CDR3 comprises 16 residues. CDR3 bases: TGTGCCAGTAAACCAAGGACTAGCGGGCCCTACAATGAGCAGTTCTTC. Translated: CASKPRTSGPYNEQFF.

The table lists this clone with a few counts. The CDR3 DNA reads as TGCACCAGACCCTCCGGGGGGATGGGCACTGAAGCTTTCTTT. This sequence encodes CTRPSGGMGTEAFF. V is TRBV1 and J is TRBJ1-1. TRBV1 is termed a pseudogene. This CDR3 region has 14 residues.

J is TRBJ2-7 and V is TRBV19, with TRBD1 identical over 9 bases. V was pared by 1 base and J by 2 bases, with 0 bases of the junction left unmatched. The germline CDR1 and CDR2 sequences are LNHDA and SQIVND (reference sequence). The CDR3 spans 14 residues. The chain's CDR3 is CASSIGTGAYEQYF. The CDR3 region has the DNA TGTGCCAGTAGTATAGGGACAGGGGCCTACGAGCAGTACTTC. The variable domain in full, with the rest retrieved from reference TRBV19 and TRBJ2-7, is DGGITQSPKYLFRKEGQNVTLSCEQNLNHDAMYWYRQDPGQGLRLIYYSQIVNDFQKGDIAEGYSVSREKKESFPLTVTSAQKNPTAFYLCASSIGTGAYEQYFGPGTRLTVT.